This entry is about one T cell receptor (beta chain). The antigen is unknown. These data belong to a study of beta chain features in type 1 diabetes. Sequencing targeted expressed TCRB transcripts, as all isolated RNA had been reverse transcribed. The repertoire was sequenced with immunoSEQ multiplex PCR; TCRdb's copy has only in-frame clones and lacks some. Of 15,000 or so clones detected, around three fifths appear once; the ten largest clones hold about 0.57%. V was clipped by 8 bases and J by 4 bases, with 9 bases between them. The CDR3 contains 12 residues. Per germline, CDR1 ENHRY and CDR2 SYGVKD. The study's findings and limits: Type 1 diabetes patients had moderately but significantly shorter TCRB CDR3s in all four CD4+ subsets.

The material sequenced was stem cell memory CD4+ T cells from blood. The chain has TRBV10-3 and TRBJ1-5; D gene uncertain. This clonotype was sampled from a woman younger than 30 with type 1 diabetes. The CDR3 sequence is CAIGQNNQPQHF. The CDR3 DNA reads as TGTGCCATCGGGCAGAATAATCAGCCCCAGCATTTT.